A single sample is the source of the 23 T cell receptor beta chains below, sequenced in a study of blood T cell repertoires in COVID-19. TCRdb's table, derived via immunoSEQ multiplex PCR, lists solely in-frame clones and lacks some. The table shows tens of thousands of clones, with approximately 86% occurring only once. The sequenced sample was peripheral blood. The source is a man aged 55 to 69 with acute or convalescent COVID-19.

V usage is TRBV27 and J usage is TRBJ1-1; D remains unclear. The CDR3 contains 15 residues. CDR1 is MNHEY, CDR2 SMNVEV, per germline (reference sequence). V was clipped by 0 bases and J by 1 base, with 9 bases between them. The CDR3 here is CASSLSGVGNTEAFF. The DNA for the CDR3 is TGTGCCAGCAGTTTATCCGGGGTAGGGAACACTGAAGCTTTCTTT.

The rearrangement links TRBV19 to TRBJ2-3; TRBD1 matches 8 bases. In germline, CDR1 is LNHDA, CDR2 SQIVND (reference sequence). This CDR3 comprises 13 residues. Trimming cost V 7 bases and J 7 bases; bases outside gene matches: 7. In DNA form, the CDR3 reads TGTGCCAGTAAGATTCAGGGGGCCCATACGCAGTATTTT. It translates to CASKIQGAHTQYF. The entire variable domain, with the rest obtained from reference TRBV19 and TRBJ2-3, is as follows: DGGITQSPKYLFRKEGQNVTLSCEQNLNHDAMYWYRQDPGQGLRLIYYSQIVNDFQKGDIAEGYSVSREKKESFPLTVTSAQKNPTAFYLCASKIQGAHTQYFGPGTRLTVL.

The chain carries TRBV7-2 and TRBJ2-7; 7 bases match TRBD2. The V gene end was trimmed by 1 base and the J gene end by 3 bases; junction bases not matched to a gene: 6. This CDR3 spans 15 amino acids. Germline V gene sequence: CDR1 SGHTA, CDR2 FQGNSA. For the CDR3, the DNA is TGTGCCAGCAGCTTAGGTACCTCGGGGGGCTACGAGCAGTACTTC. Its translation is CASSLGTSGGYEQYF.

The chain links TRBV5-6 to TRBJ2-2; 9 nucleotides match TRBD2. With 2 bases clipped from V and 11 bases from J, the junction kept 4 bases outside the gene matches. The CDR3 is made up of 13 amino acids. The V gene's germline CDR1 is SGHDT and CDR2 YYEEEE. CDR3 DNA: TGTGCCAGCAGCTTTTCTCTAGCGGGAGAGCTGTTTTTT. Translated, it gives CASSFSLAGELFF. Drawing the rest from reference TRBV5-6 and TRBJ2-2, the complete variable domain is DAGVTQSPTHLIKTRGQQVTLRCSPKSGHDTVSWYQQALGQGPQFIFQYYEEEERQRGNFPDRFSGHQFPNYSSELNVNALLLGDSALYLCASSFSLAGELFFGEGSRLTVL.

This clone was found a few times. This chain links TRBV5-4 with TRBJ2-2; 12 bases map to TRBD1. V lost 6 bases, J lost 6 bases, and 9 bases stayed unmatched. There are 16 residues in the CDR3. CDR1 is SGHNT and CDR2 is YYREEE in the germline V gene (reference sequence). This CDR3 is CASTPGTGGVAGELFF. CDR3 coding DNA: TGTGCCAGCACCCCCGGGACAGGGGGCGTCGCCGGGGAGCTGTTTTTT. Using reference TRBV5-4 and TRBJ2-2 for the parts outside the CDR3, the full variable domain is ETGVTQSPTHLIKTRGQQVTLRCSSQSGHNTVSWYQQALGQGPQFIFQYYREEENGRGNFPPRFSGLQFPNYSSELNVNALELDDSALYLCASTPGTGGVAGELFFGEGSRLTVL.

The chain employs TRBV10-1 and TRBJ2-1; TRBD2 agrees at 7 bases. V trimming: 3 bases; J trimming: 9 bases; junction bases outside the gene matches: 8. The germline V gene encodes CDR1 WNHNN and CDR2 SYGVQD (reference sequence). CDR3 length: 14 amino acids. The chain's CDR3 is CASSDPGGVSEQFF. Written as DNA, the CDR3 is TGCGCCAGCAGTGACCCGGGAGGTGTGAGTGAGCAGTTCTTC.

DNA for the CDR3: TGCGCCAGCAGCCAAGATCGGGGTTCCCCCTACGAGCAGTACTTC. It is translated as CASSQDRGSPYEQYF. The rearrangement joins TRBV4-3 to TRBJ2-7; possibly TRBD2 for D (5 bases). The V and J ends lost 0 bases and 2 bases respectively, with 11 bases between them. The length of the CDR3 is 15 residues. The V gene's germline CDR1 is LGHNA and CDR2 YSLEER.

The chain is built from TRBV5-6 and TRBJ1-2; 9 bases are a match to TRBD1. With 4 bases clipped from V and 6 bases from J, the junction kept 10 bases outside the gene matches. Looked up from germline, CDR1 is SGHDT and CDR2 is YYEEEE. The CDR3 loop spans 15 amino acids. The CDR3 bases are TGTGCCAGCAGCCGTCGGGACAGGGTATTGGATGGCTACACCTTC. It codes for CASSRRDRVLDGYTF.

As for this clone: This sample includes further DNA sequences coding for the same CDR3. The chain employs TRBV4-2 and TRBJ2-3; D is possibly TRBD2 (5 bases). The CDR3 is 17 amino acids. V was cut by 0 bases and J by 4 bases, with 17 bases left in between. From germline, CDR1 is LGHNA and CDR2 YNFKEQ. The CDR3 protein is CASSQDGAARGADTQYF. CDR3 nucleotide sequence: TGTGCCAGCAGCCAAGATGGCGCAGCTCGGGGAGCAGATACGCAGTATTTT.

The chain links TRBV3-1 (or the pseudogene TRBV3-2) to TRBJ1-1; D may be TRBD1 (6 bases). Germline CDR1 is LGHDT and CDR2 is YNNKEL (reference sequence). The CDR3 has 14 residues. Trimming removed 2 bases at V and 7 bases at J, with 14 bases between. CDR3 nucleotides: TGTGCCAGCAGCCAATCGGGGGGCGCAAGTGAAGCTTTCTTT. Amino acids: CASSQSGGASEAFF.

The V gene is TRBV11-2, the J gene TRBJ2-2; D ambiguous. Trimming took 5 bases from V and 1 from J, leaving 5 bases between them. The V gene's germline CDR1 is SGHAT and CDR2 FQNNGV. The CDR3 extends over 13 amino acids. CDR3 in amino acids: CASSALNTGELFF. In DNA, the CDR3 is TGTGCCAGCAGCGCACTGAACACCGGGGAGCTGTTTTTT.

The chain employs TRBV7-9 and TRBJ2-1; a weak D match, TRBD2 (6 bases). Germline assignment: CDR1 SEHNR and CDR2 FQNEAQ (reference sequence). V lost 4 bases, J lost 2 bases, and 18 bases lay in between. This CDR3 is 17 amino acids long. The CDR3 region is CASSSGLSPGPYNEQFF. The CDR3 nucleotides read TGTGCCAGCAGCTCGGGACTCTCGCCTGGCCCCTACAATGAGCAGTTCTTC.

This clone was counted a few times. This rearrangement joins TRBV4-2 to TRBJ2-3; 10 nucleotides agree with TRBD2. In germline, CDR1 is LGHNA, CDR2 YNFKEQ. Losses at the gene ends were 0 bases for V and 4 bases for J; bases not matched to a gene: 1. The CDR3 is made up of 15 amino acids. Here the CDR3 reads CASSQDLAGADTQYF. DNA for the CDR3: TGTGCCAGCAGCCAAGATCTAGCGGGGGCAGATACGCAGTATTTT.

The V and J genes are TRBV7-2 and TRBJ2-1, with 7 positions matching TRBD2. Trimming at V came to 3 bases and at J to 3 bases, leaving 8 bases not matched to a gene. Germline V gene lookup returns CDR1 SGHTA and CDR2 FQGNSA. This CDR3 has 16 amino acids. The CDR3 sequence is CASSFAPGLRYNEQFF. In nucleotides, the CDR3 is TGTGCCAGCAGCTTTGCACCGGGACTACGCTACAATGAGCAGTTCTTC.

Turning to this clone: A read error may produce the germline difference seen at one junction end. The V call is TRBV11-2, the J call TRBJ1-2, with D possibly matching TRBD1 (5 bases). The CDR3 runs 13 residues. Germline V CDR1 and CDR2: SGHAT, FQNNGV. The CDR3 bases are TGTGCCAGCAGCTTAGTTCCCGACAGACCACCACGGTTC. Protein sequence: CASSLVPDRPPRF.

The V gene is TRBV9, the J gene TRBJ1-1, with no clear D. V gave up 0 bases and J gave up 7 bases, with 13 bases separating them. Germline V gene data show CDR1 as SGDLS and CDR2 as YYNGEE. The length of the CDR3 is 14 residues. CDR3 nucleotides: TGTGCCAGCAGCGTAGTCACCCGCGGATATGAAGCTTTCTTT. Translated, it gives CASSVVTRGYEAFF.

This clone was recorded a few times. The chain couples TRBV2 to TRBJ2-3, with D possibly matching TRBD1 (5 bases). From germline, CDR1 is SNHLY and CDR2 FYNNEI. This CDR3 is built from 16 residues. V was trimmed by 2 bases and J by 1 base, leaving 13 bases between them. CDR3 sequence (DNA): TGTGCCAGCAGTGAAAGGGCAGGGCGACGCACAGATACGCAGTATTTT. Protein: CASSERAGRRTDTQYF. Combining the CDR3 with reference TRBV2 and TRBJ2-3 gives the whole variable domain EPEVTQTPSHQVTQMGQEVILRCVPISNHLYFYWYRQILGQKVEFLVSFYNNEISEKSEIFDDQFSVERPDGSNFTLKIRSTKLEDSAMYFCASSERAGRRTDTQYFGPGTRLTVL.

The chain employs TRBV23-1 and TRBJ2-7; 12 nucleotides agree with TRBD1. TRBV23-1 belongs to the ORF category, with a function that is uncertain. This CDR3 has 16 residues. V was pared by 5 bases and J by 7 bases, with 12 bases of the junction left unmatched. Written as DNA, the CDR3 is TGCGCCAGCAGTAACCGTCCGGGACAGGGGGCGAATGAGCAGTACTTC. Protein: CASSNRPGQGANEQYF.

J is TRBJ1-2 and V is TRBV3-1 (or the pseudogene TRBV3-2), with D unclear. Trimming removed 3 bases from V and 8 bases from J, with 10 bases in between. Per the germline V gene, CDR1 is LGHDT and CDR2 is YNNKEL (reference sequence). The CDR3 contains 12 residues. The DNA of the CDR3 is TGTGCCAGCAGCCACCAGTCCCAGGGCTACACCTTC. It translates to CASSHQSQGYTF.

The V gene is TRBV14, the J gene TRBJ2-7; 11 nucleotides match TRBD1. CDR1 is SGHDN and CDR2 is FVKESK in the germline V gene. V trimming: 2 bases; J trimming: 7 bases; junction bases outside the gene matches: 10. This CDR3 comprises 16 residues. DNA of the CDR3: TGTGCCAGCAGCCAAATCCGGGACAGGGGGTTGCGGGAGCAGTACTTC. Translation: CASSQIRDRGLREQYF.

The V gene is TRBV27, the J gene TRBJ2-3; weak D call: TRBD2 (6 bases). The V gene lost 5 bases and the J gene lost 2 bases, with 20 bases spanning the gap. Germline loops: CDR1 MNHEY, CDR2 SMNVEV (reference sequence). The CDR3 runs to 17 residues. The CDR3 nucleotides are TGTGCCAGCAGTCCAGGATCGGGACTCCGACCCACAGATACGCAGTATTTT. Protein sequence: CASSPGSGLRPTDTQYF.

The V and J genes are TRBV5-6 and TRBJ2-4; D remains ambiguous. Between the trimmed V and J ends, which lost 5 bases and 2 bases, there was a span of 5 bases. CDR3 length equals 12 residues. Germline V gives CDR1 SGHDT, CDR2 YYEEEE. The CDR3 DNA reads as TGTGCCAGCAGTCTAACCAAAAACATTCAGTACTTC. It specifies CASSLTKNIQYF.

V and J are TRBV7-6 and TRBJ2-1, with 12 bases that match TRBD2. Germline V gene lookup returns CDR1 SGHVS and CDR2 FNYEAQ. J gave up 0 bases and V 5 bases, and 11 bases lay outside the gene matches. The CDR3 has 19 amino acids. CDR3 DNA sequence: TGTGCCAGCAGCCTCAGACTAGCGGGGGCCCAGAGCTCCTACAATGAGCAGTTCTTC. Its translation is CASSLRLAGAQSSYNEQFF.